This T cell receptor (beta chain) was captured in a study of Ad26.COV2.S vaccination and SARS-CoV-2 variants. Overall study context: Donor was assigned to the Ad26.COV2.S arm of trial COV1001. Study conclusions and caveats: Reportedly, spike-specific CD8+ and CD4+ T cell responses achieved substantial breadth once vaccination had taken place.

The V end was cut by 1 base, the J end by 7 bases, with 13 bases between. The germline V gene has CDR1 SGHVS and CDR2 FQNEAQ. The CDR3 loop spans 14 amino acids. In regard to this clone: What it recognizes is unknown.

Stated treatment: approximately 18 received Ad26.COV2.S at low or high dose, single or two shots; roughly five received placebo; per-sample allocation not given. After the first vaccine or placebo injection, samples were drawn on day 63. TCRdb keeps only in-frame clones here, not all; method: immunoSEQ multiplex PCR. The sample shows about half a million clones, roughly 87% of them seen only once. The sequence derives from a person aged 18-65 years who received the Ad26.COV2.S COVID-19 vaccine or a placebo. The specimen comprised peripheral blood, sampled in a trial of Ad26.COV2.S vaccine versus placebo. This chain links TRBV7-8 with TRBJ1-2, with D possibly matching TRBD1 (6 bases). The CDR3 protein is CASSLGPGAGGYTF. DNA for the CDR3: TGTGCCAGCAGCTTAGGTCCGGGGGCTGGTGGCTACACCTTC. The full variable domain, rest sourced from reference TRBV7-8 and TRBJ1-2, is GAGVSQSPRYKVAKRGQDVALRCDPISGHVSLFWYQQALGQGPEFLTYFQNEAQLDKSGLPSDRFFAERPEGSVSTLKIQRTQQEDSAVYLCASSLGPGAGGYTFGSGTRLTVV.